The rows below give T cell receptor beta chains drawn from one sample of a study of beta chain features in type 1 diabetes. Sequencing was performed with immunoSEQ multiplex PCR; in TCRdb, only in-frame clones are kept and a portion is missing. The sample lists 500,000 to 850,000 clones, roughly an eighth occurring once. The sample taken for sequencing was naive CD4+ T cells from blood. Source of these receptors: a man between 18 and 35 years old with type 1 diabetes. Each CDR3 is given with its conserved first and last residue. The order of the fields is D gene, clone size, V gene, J gene, CDR3 protein, CDR3 DNA. A D gene is named only where the DNA matches it firmly. Not all rows give a size; the values are once, few, many and, for expanded clones, a class.

>NA|NA|TRBV30|TRBJ1-5
CAWSQGNSNQPQHF
TGTGCCTGGAGTCAGGGTAATAGCAATCAGCCCCAGCATTTT
>TRBD1|NA|TRBV6-5|TRBJ2-7
CASSYLHRGEQYF
TGTGCCAGCAGTTACCTCCACAGGGGCGAGCAGTACTTC
>TRBD1|NA|TRBV2|TRBJ2-5
CASGWGQEETQYF
TGTGCCAGCGGATGGGGACAGGAAGAGACCCAGTACTTC
>NA|few|TRBV21-1|TRBJ2-5
CASSKAGTDQETQYF
TGTGCCAGCAGCAAAGCGGGGACAGACCAAGAGACCCAGTACTTC
>TRBD2|NA|TRBV5-1|TRBJ2-3
CASSLGLAGEDTQYF
TGCGCCAGCAGCTTGGGACTAGCGGGAGAGGATACGCAGTATTTT
>TRBD1|few|TRBV15|TRBJ1-3
CATSSRDRVSGNTIYF
TGTGCCACCAGCAGCCGGGACAGGGTTTCTGGAAACACCATATATTTT
>NA|NA|TRBV19|TRBJ2-7
CASSIRDGPYEQYF
TGTGCCAGTAGTATCCGCGACGGACCCTACGAGCAGTACTTC
>NA|few|TRBV30|TRBJ2-1
CAWKESPNEQFF
TGTGCCTGGAAAGAGTCCCCTAATGAGCAGTTCTTC
>TRBD1|NA|TRBV29-1|TRBJ1-4
CSVDRGVGEKLFF
TGCAGCGTGGACAGGGGGGTCGGAGAAAAACTGTTTTTT
>NA|few|TRBV29-1|TRBJ1-1
CSVDWAGGFTEAFF
TGCAGCGTTGACTGGGCGGGAGGGTTCACTGAAGCTTTCTTT
>TRBD1|NA|TRBV30|TRBJ1-1
CACPGTGSTEAFF
TGTGCCTGTCCCGGGACAGGGAGCACTGAAGCTTTCTTT
>TRBD1|few|TRBV19|TRBJ1-5
CASRQGQISNQPQHF
TGTGCCAGTAGACAGGGACAGATTAGCAATCAGCCCCAGCATTTT
>NA|NA|TRBV2|TRBJ1-4
CASSGNNEKLFF
TGTGCCAGCAGTGGCAATAATGAAAAACTGTTTTTT
>NA|few|TRBV5-1|TRBJ2-7
CASSLGQGEQYF
TGCGCCAGCAGCCTCGGGCAGGGTGAGCAGTACTTC
>TRBD1|NA|TRBV29-1|TRBJ2-7
CSVGTGTYEQYF
TGCAGCGTTGGGACAGGGACCTACGAGCAGTACTTC
>NA|NA|TRBV2|TRBJ2-6
CASRTQAGANVLTF
TGTGCCAGCAGGACACAAGCAGGGGCCAACGTCCTGACTTTC
>NA|few|TRBV19|TRBJ1-6
CASSIITVDSPLHF
TGTGCCAGTAGTATCATAACCGTGGATTCACCCCTCCACTTT
>NA|few|TRBV5-4|TRBJ2-1
CASSFRDQGEQFF
TGTGCCAGCAGCTTTCGGGATCAGGGTGAGCAGTTCTTC
>TRBD2|NA|TRBV9|TRBJ2-3
CASSLTSGTYTDTQYF
TGTGCCAGCAGCCTGACTAGCGGGACCTACACAGATACGCAGTATTTT
>TRBD2|NA|TRBV2|TRBJ2-1
CASTQSSGGYNEQFF
TGTGCCAGCACCCAATCTAGCGGGGGGTACAATGAGCAGTTCTTC
>NA|NA|TRBV28|TRBJ1-2
CASSLPQDSRSGYGYTF
TGTGCCAGCAGTTTACCCCAGGACAGCAGATCGGGATATGGCTACACCTTC
>NA|few|TRBV7-9|TRBJ1-1
CASTPFAVNTEAFF
TGTGCCAGCACCCCCTTCGCTGTGAACACTGAAGCTTTCTTT
>NA|NA|TRBV5-6|TRBJ2-7
CASSLASTGTTEQYF
TGTGCCAGCAGCTTAGCAAGTACCGGGACAACCGAGCAGTACTTC
>NA|few|TRBV9|TRBJ1-2
CASSSGHNTVNYGYTF
TGTGCCAGCAGCAGTGGCCACAACACTGTTAACTATGGCTACACCTTC
>NA|few|TRBV30|TRBJ2-5
CAWSDPGTQYF
TGTGCCTGGAGCGACCCGGGGACCCAGTACTTC
>TRBD1|NA|TRBV28|TRBJ2-7
CASGRDRGPGQYF
TGTGCCAGCGGCCGGGACAGGGGGCCAGGGCAGTACTTC
>TRBD1|NA|TRBV6-1|TRBJ1-6
CASSARTQGAGNSPLHF
TGTGCCAGCAGTGCCCGAACACAGGGGGCTGGGAATTCACCCCTCCACTTT
>NA|few|TRBV5-1|TRBJ2-7
CASTRTYEQYF
TGCGCCAGCACTCGCACCTACGAGCAGTACTTC
>NA|NA|TRBV5-8|TRBJ2-3
CASSLLSDTQYF
TGTGCCAGCAGCTTGTTATCGGATACGCAGTATTTT
>TRBD2|NA|TRBV4-3|TRBJ2-5
CASSQDRASGADLSMAQYF
TGCGCCAGCAGCCAAGATAGGGCTAGCGGGGCGGACCTTTCGATGGCCCAGTACTTC